This T cell receptor (beta chain) was recorded in a study of T cell responses to AZD1222 COVID-19 vaccine. Study as a whole: Pooling of second doses given at about 4 or about 12 weeks was done.

CDR3 length: 15 residues. The germline V gene has CDR1 SGHRS and CDR2 YFSETQ. The ends lost 4 bases at V and 3 bases at J; junction bases unmatched: 8. Profiled with immunoSEQ multiplex PCR; TCRdb holds only in-frame clones, not every one. Of under 150,000 clones listed, roughly nine tenths are singletons. Source: peripheral blood, taken on day 0 of AZD1222 vaccination. The receptor comes from an adult in good health. This chain uses TRBV5-1 with TRBJ2-7; 9 bases line up with TRBD1. The CDR3: CASSDTGQGDYEQYF. DNA for the CDR3: TGCGCCAGCAGCGACACGGGACAGGGAGACTACGAGCAGTACTTC.